The rows below give T cell receptor beta chains drawn from one sample of a study of blood T cells in healthy people across ages. TCRdb fed the 5' RACE reads into MiXCR, producing one record per CDR3 protein. The data show about 500,000 distinct CDR3 sequences, 24% seen once. A further study also used this sample, focusing on T cells of mothers and their children.

The specimen was blood. These receptors originate from a boy aged 5-17 years in good health. Both conserved end residues are part of each CDR3. A D gene is named only where the DNA matches it firmly. Size is stated for part of the rows, as once, few or many counts, or as a class when the clone is expanded.

>TRBV20-1|.|TRBJ1-2|.
CSAWTPNYGYTF
TGCAGTGCTTGGACACCTAACTATGGCTACACCTTC
>TRBV27|TRBD1|TRBJ2-2|.
CASSVRDRNTGELFF
TGTGCCAGCAGTGTCCGGGACAGGAACACCGGGGAGCTGTTTTTT
>TRBV12-3/TRBV12-4|.|TRBJ2-4|.
CASSFAQKNIQYF
TGTGCCAGCAGTTTTGCACAAAAAAACATTCAGTACTTC
>TRBV4-1|TRBD2|TRBJ2-3|.
CASSFRFSPGLAGSADTQYF
TGCGCCAGCAGCTTTCGATTTTCTCCCGGACTAGCGGGAAGCGCAGATACGCAGTATTTT
>TRBV7-2|TRBD2|TRBJ2-1|.
CASSTTQLAGVTNEQFF
TGTGCCAGCAGTACCACTCAACTAGCGGGAGTAACGAATGAGCAGTTCTTC
>TRBV7-9|.|TRBJ2-5|.
CASSWEWETQYF
TGTGCCAGCAGCTGGGAGTGGGAGACCCAGTACTTC
>TRBV7-3|.|TRBJ1-5|few
CASSPKTPDKNQPQHF
TGTGCCAGCAGCCCCAAAACCCCTGACAAGAATCAGCCCCAGCATTTT
>TRBV5-5|.|TRBJ2-7|.
CASSLDPGPSYEQYF
TGTGCCAGCAGCTTGGACCCGGGACCGAGCTACGAGCAGTACTTC
>TRBV6-5|TRBD2|TRBJ2-5|.
CASRLSGTRQETQYF
TGTGCCAGCAGACTTAGCGGGACCAGGCAAGAGACCCAGTACTTC
>TRBV4-3|.|TRBJ1-4|once
CASSQEWSDEKLFF
TGCGCCAGCAGCCAAGAATGGAGCGATGAAAAACTGTTTTTT
>TRBV3-1|.|TRBJ1-1|.
CASSQEAPVRNTEAFF
TGTGCCAGCAGCCAAGAGGCCCCGGTACGGAACACTGAAGCTTTCTTT
>TRBV7-9|.|TRBJ2-5|few
CASSLAGNSEETQYF
TGTGCCAGCAGCTTAGCGGGGAACAGCGAAGAGACCCAGTACTTC
>TRBV27|TRBD1|TRBJ2-1|.
CASRPLGQGYNEQFF
TGTGCCAGCAGGCCCTTGGGACAGGGCTACAATGAGCAGTTCTTC
>TRBV7-2|.|TRBJ2-5|many
CASSSYQGQETQYF
TGTGCCAGCAGCTCGTACCAGGGCCAAGAGACCCAGTACTTC
>TRBV7-9|.|TRBJ2-3|few
CASRRDRVLDTQYF
TGTGCCAGCAGGAGGGACCGAGTTTTAGATACGCAGTATTTT
>TRBV12-3/TRBV12-4|.|TRBJ2-3|.
CASSPLKGDTQYF
TGTGCCAGCAGTCCTTTAAAGGGGGATACGCAGTATTTT
>TRBV28|.|TRBJ1-2|.
CASSSHYHGYTF
TGTGCCAGCAGTTCCCATTACCATGGCTACACCTTC
>TRBV6-5|.|TRBJ2-7|few
CASSYIGWQDQTSYEQYF
TGTGCCAGCAGTTACATAGGCTGGCAGGACCAAACCTCCTACGAGCAGTACTTC
>TRBV20-1|.|TRBJ2-3|few
CSASPGEGVVDTQYF
TGCAGTGCTAGCCCGGGGGAGGGGGTCGTTGATACGCAGTATTTT
>TRBV7-2|TRBD1|TRBJ1-2|few
CASSATGTGGYYGYTF
TGTGCCAGCAGCGCCACCGGGACAGGCGGATACTATGGCTACACCTTC
>TRBV18|.|TRBJ2-1|few
CASSPGTTSNEQFF
TGTGCCAGCTCTCCCGGGACCACAAGCAATGAGCAGTTCTTC
>TRBV2|.|TRBJ2-5|.
CASSEWGTVYQETQYF
TGTGCCAGCAGTGAATGGGGAACGGTGTACCAAGAGACCCAGTACTTC
>TRBV7-2|.|TRBJ2-2|few
CASSLAGHRGRELFF
TGTGCCAGCAGCTTAGCGGGACATAGAGGCCGGGAGCTGTTTTTT
>TRBV14|TRBD1|TRBJ2-7|few
CASSQGQGYYEQYF
TGTGCCAGCAGCCAAGGACAGGGATACTACGAGCAGTACTTC
>TRBV4-1|.|TRBJ2-5|.
CASSSTLGGVTQYF
TGCGCCAGCAGCTCAACTTTAGGAGGGGTGACCCAGTACTTC
>TRBV20-1|.|TRBJ1-2|.
CSARKIRLGGNYGYTF
TGCAGTGCTCGAAAAATTAGATTGGGGGGCAACTATGGCTACACCTTC
>TRBV18|TRBD1|TRBJ2-7|.
CASSLGQGQIEQYF
TGTGCCAGCTCACTAGGACAGGGCCAAATTGAGCAGTACTTC
>TRBV3-1|TRBD1|TRBJ2-1|.
CASSNLTGGSSYNEQFF
TGTGCCAGCAGCAACCTAACAGGGGGCAGCTCCTACAATGAGCAGTTCTTC
>TRBV28|TRBD2|TRBJ2-5|.
CASTTTSGPQETQYF
TGTGCCAGCACCACGACTAGCGGACCGCAAGAGACCCAGTACTTC
>TRBV4-1|TRBD1|TRBJ1-2|few
CASSRTGVDGYTF
TGCGCCAGCAGTCGGACAGGGGTTGATGGCTACACCTTC
>TRBV7-9|.|TRBJ1-2|.
CASSGRRGEIDYGYTF
TGTGCCAGCAGCGGGCGTCGGGGGGAGATCGACTATGGCTACACCTTC
>TRBV5-6|.|TRBJ1-1|few
CASSFRGEGVDTEAFF
TGTGCCAGCAGCTTTCGGGGGGAGGGTGTGGACACTGAAGCTTTCTTT
>TRBV4-1|.|TRBJ1-3|.
CASRESRNTIYF
TGCGCCAGCCGGGAGTCCAGAAACACCATATATTTT
>TRBV20-1|TRBD1|TRBJ2-5|.
CSATGQGIGETQYF
TGCAGTGCTACGGGACAGGGGATCGGGGAGACCCAGTACTTC
>TRBV12-3/TRBV12-4|.|TRBJ1-2|.
CASSFRGVNYGYTF
TGTGCCAGCAGTTTCCGGGGAGTTAACTATGGCTACACCTTC
>TRBV18|.|TRBJ1-1|few
CASSPSLGGDTEAFF
TGTGCCAGCTCACCATCCTTGGGGGGGGACACTGAAGCTTTCTTT
>TRBV20-1|.|TRBJ2-1|.
CSAREPLGRRNEQFF
TGCAGTGCTAGAGAGCCCCTCGGAAGACGGAATGAGCAGTTCTTC
>TRBV14|.|TRBJ2-1|.
CASSQDSTYNEQFF
TGTGCCAGCAGCCAGGACAGTACCTACAATGAGCAGTTCTTC